This TCR beta chain originates from a study of somatic mutations in cytotoxic T cells in rheumatoid arthritis. Sequencing was performed with immunoSEQ multiplex PCR; in TCRdb, only in-frame clones are kept and a portion is missing. The sample has approximately 10,000 clones; 81% are singletons. This CDR3 region has 14 residues. The germline V gene encodes CDR1 GTSNPN and CDR2 SVGIG (reference sequence). The clonotype was recovered from a woman aged 45-65 years in good health. The sample consisted of CD8+ T cells sorted from blood. The genes are TRBV30 and TRBJ1-1; 8 nucleotides line up with TRBD1. Here the CDR3 reads CAHTGGVKNTEAFF. In DNA, the CDR3 is TGTGCGCATACAGGGGGAGTAAAGAACACTGAAGCTTTCTTT.